This TCR beta chain came from a study of technical replicates of blood from several donors. The data were produced by immunoSEQ multiplex PCR, yet TCRdb's version contains in-frame clones alone and is incomplete. The data contain about 97,000 clones, approximately 94% of them singletons. V was pared by 2 bases and J by 1 base, with 0 bases of the junction left unmatched. The germline CDR1 and CDR2 sequences are LNHDA and SQIVND (reference sequence). CDR3 length: 15 residues. The sequence came from a human donor in good health. The sequenced sample consisted of T cells isolated from PBMCs. The chain links TRBV19 to TRBJ2-3, with 10 bases fitting TRBD2. The CDR3 protein is CASSILAGGTDTQYF. The CDR3 coding sequence is TGTGCCAGTAGTATACTAGCGGGAGGCACAGATACGCAGTATTTT.